This entry lists 21 T cell receptor beta chains sequenced from one sample in a study of spatial heterogeneity in lung cancer. TCRdb itself ran the 5' RACE reads through MiXCR, one entry per CDR3 protein. The top ten clones hold approximately 60% of a sample with around 45,000 distinct CDR3 sequences, roughly an eighth of them seen once. Time point here: sample taken at primary tumor resection. The sample was PBMCs, taken at surgery. The receptors derive from a male donor with early-stage non-small cell lung cancer.

There are a few counts of this clonotype. The chain employs TRBV4-2 and TRBJ1-2, with TRBD1 identical over 8 bases. The CDR3 contains 16 residues. V trimming: 5 bases; J trimming: 0 bases; junction bases outside the gene matches: 8. Germline values: CDR1 LGHNA, CDR2 YNFKEQ. CDR3: CASSEGQGWANYGYTF. Written as DNA, the CDR3 is TGTGCCAGCAGCGAAGGACAGGGATGGGCTAACTATGGCTACACCTTC.

In this sample, this clonotype turned up a few times. The CDR3 sequence is CASSYSDPGNSPLHF. The CDR3 nucleotides read TGTGCCAGCAGTTACTCAGACCCGGGGAATTCACCCCTCCACTTT. The chain has TRBV6-5 and TRBJ1-6, with D unresolved. Trimming cost V 0 bases and J 7 bases, with 10 bases left between them. The length of the CDR3 is 15 residues. Germline lookup yields CDR1 MNHEY and CDR2 SVGAGI.

This clonotype was recorded many times. The chain carries TRBV9 and TRBJ2-6; 8 positions agree with TRBD1. This CDR3 spans 16 amino acids. J lost 3 bases, V lost 5 bases, and 7 bases had no gene match. Germline V lookup: CDR1 SGDLS, CDR2 YYNGEE. CDR3 nucleotides: TGTGCCAGCAGTTTAAGACAGGGGCGTGGGGCCAACGTCCTGACTTTC. Translating it yields CASSLRQGRGANVLTF. Filled out from reference TRBV9 and TRBJ2-6, the complete variable domain reads DSGVTQTPKHLITATGQRVTLRCSPRSGDLSVYWYQQSLDQGLQFLIQYYNGEERAKGNILERFSAQQFPDLHSELNLSSLELGDSALYFCASSLRQGRGANVLTFGAGSRLTVL.

V usage is TRBV18 and J usage is TRBJ2-7; 7 positions agree with TRBD1. Per the germline V gene, CDR1 is KGHSH and CDR2 is LQKENI. Trimming took 0 bases from V and 7 from J; bases not matched to a gene: 9. The CDR3 spans 15 residues. CDR3 protein: CASSPPPSTGKEQYF. The CDR3 coding sequence is TGTGCCAGCTCACCACCCCCCTCGACAGGGAAAGAGCAGTACTTC. The full variable domain, rest sourced from reference TRBV18 and TRBJ2-7, is NAGVMQNPRHLVRRRGQEARLRCSPMKGHSHVYWYRQLPEEGLKFMVYLQKENIIDESGMPKERFSAEFPKEGPSILRIQQVVRGDSAAYFCASSPPPSTGKEQYFGPGTRLTVT.

The CDR3 is CASSTGIRGTEAFF. CDR3 DNA: TGTGCCAGCAGCACAGGGATTCGAGGAACTGAAGCTTTCTTT. This chain links TRBV7-3 with TRBJ1-1; a weak D match, TRBD1 (6 bases). Germline-derived CDR1 and CDR2 are SGHTA and FQGTGA. The CDR3 has 14 residues. The V and J ends lost 5 bases and 5 bases respectively, with 15 bases between them.

CDR3 DNA sequence: TGTGCCAGCTTCGACGTGAACACCGGGGAGCTGTTTTTT. Translation: CASFDVNTGELFF. The J gene is TRBJ2-2, the V gene TRBV6-5; D is unresolved. This CDR3 is built from 13 residues. V dropped 8 bases and J dropped 1 base, with 8 bases sitting between them. CDR1 is MNHEY and CDR2 is SVGAGI in the germline V gene.

This clonotype occurred many times. This rearrangement joins TRBV29-1 to TRBJ2-5, with D unresolved. CDR1 and CDR2 (germline): SQVTM, ANQGSEA. V was shortened by 4 bases and J by 5 bases, with 14 bases between the two germline ends. The length of the CDR3 is 13 residues. The CDR3 spells CSVGVGRKETQYF. The CDR3 DNA sequence: TGCAGCGTTGGGGTCGGAAGGAAGGAGACCCAGTACTTC.

The gene calls are TRBV18 and TRBJ1-1; TRBD1 aligns across 10 bases. Unmatched junction bases numbered 5, after V lost 4 bases and J lost 3 bases. Germline V gene data show CDR1 as KGHSH and CDR2 as LQKENI. CDR3 length: 15 amino acids. The CDR3 nucleotides read TGTGCCAGCTCACTAACGGACAGGGGGTACACTGAAGCTTTCTTT. It encodes CASSLTDRGYTEAFF.

This clonotype was seen just once. The chain uses TRBV11-2 and TRBJ2-2; D is uncertain. With 5 bases removed from V and 2 bases from J, the gap between germline ends came to 6 bases. Germline CDR1 and CDR2: SGHAT and FQNNGV. The CDR3 is made up of 13 amino acids. This chain's CDR3 is CASSALNTGELFF. DNA for the CDR3: TGTGCCAGCAGCGCCCTTAACACCGGGGAGCTGTTTTTT. Full variable domain (rest looked up from reference TRBV11-2 and TRBJ2-2): EAGVAQSPRYKIIEKRQSVAFWCNPISGHATLYWYQQILGQGPKLLIQFQNNGVVDDSQLPKDRFSAERLKGVDSTLKIQPAKLEDSAVYLCASSALNTGELFFGEGSRLTVL.

This clonotype was picked up a small number of times. The chain is built from TRBV6-4 and TRBJ2-5; the D is unclear. The V gene lost 10 bases and the J gene lost 2 bases, with 20 bases spanning the gap. Germline CDR1 is MRHNA and CDR2 is SNTAGT. The CDR3 contains 15 residues. CDR3 bases: TGTGCCACCTCGCGAGGCCGGGCGGCACAAGAGACCCAGTACTTC. The encoded protein is CATSRGRAAQETQYF.

There are a few counts of this clonotype. The V gene is TRBV4-1, the J gene TRBJ1-3, with D possibly matching TRBD1 (6 bases). Germline lookup yields CDR1 MGHRA and CDR2 YSYEKL. V lost 3 bases and J 0 bases, leaving 15 bases between the germline ends. This CDR3 has 17 amino acids. Here the CDR3 DNA reads TGCGCCAGCAGCCATCCCCTCGACAGGATCTCTGGAAACACCATATATTTT. It translates to CASSHPLDRISGNTIYF.

The chain uses TRBV6-2 or TRBV6-3 and TRBJ1-6; D is uncertain. The CDR3 is 14 amino acids. Germline loops: CDR1 MNHEY, CDR2 SVGEGT. V lost 6 bases and J 0 bases, leaving 6 bases between the germline ends. The CDR3 DNA sequence: TGTGCCAGCAGCTGGAGCTCCTATAATTCACCCCTCCACTTT. Translating gives CASSWSSYNSPLHF.

J is TRBJ2-5 and V is TRBV28; TRBD1 aligns across 7 bases. Germline assignment: CDR1 MDHEN and CDR2 SYDVKM. The length of the CDR3 is 14 residues. Trimming removed 5 bases from V and 4 bases from J; junction bases left unmatched: 7. CDR3 protein: CASSKQGHRETQYF. DNA of the CDR3: TGTGCCAGCAGTAAACAGGGGCACAGAGAGACCCAGTACTTC.

The chain uses TRBV7-2 and TRBJ2-5; 10 nucleotides agree with TRBD2. The germline CDR1 and CDR2 sequences are SGHTA and FQGNSA. The CDR3 spans 16 residues. V lost 5 bases to trimming and J lost 0 bases; unmatched junction nucleotides: 6. CDR3 DNA: TGTGCCAGCAGCCGTACTAGCGGGGCAGACCAAGAGACCCAGTACTTC. Translated, it gives CASSRTSGADQETQYF.

This clonotype was recorded at least ten times. The rearrangement joins TRBV24-1 to TRBJ2-3; a possible D gene is TRBD2 (7 bases). Trimming removed 5 bases at V and 6 bases at J, with 17 bases between. The length of the CDR3 is 15 residues. Germline CDR1 is KGHDR and CDR2 is SFDVKD. The CDR3 nucleotides are TGTGCCACCAGTGCACAGGGAGGGGCTGCGGATACGCAGTATTTT. Its protein product is CATSAQGGAADTQYF.

V and J are TRBV24-1 and TRBJ2-4; D is ambiguous. Germline values: CDR1 KGHDR, CDR2 SFDVKD. The length of the CDR3 is 16 residues. The germline V and J ends were trimmed by 7 bases and 0 bases, with 15 bases remaining between them. CDR3 DNA: TGTGCCACCAGGCAAAAGACCCACCTAGCCAAAAACATTCAGTACTTC. Translation: CATRQKTHLAKNIQYF.

The table lists this clonotype with many counts. The chain uses TRBV10-3 and TRBJ1-6; D remains unclear. The germline V gene encodes CDR1 ENHRY and CDR2 SYGVKD. The CDR3 contains 13 residues. Trimming removed 3 bases from V and 8 bases from J, with 8 bases in between. The CDR3 is CAISEDKDSPLHF. The DNA of the CDR3 is TGTGCCATCAGTGAAGACAAGGATTCACCCCTCCACTTT.

This clonotype was seen many times. This chain joins TRBV3-1 and TRBJ2-7, with a possible D match to TRBD1 (6 bases). This CDR3 spans 15 amino acids. V was shortened by 4 bases and J by 2 bases, with 15 bases between the two germline ends. Germline V gene sequence: CDR1 LGHDT, CDR2 YNNKEL (reference sequence). CDR3 loop: CASSLGQPLAYEQYF. The DNA for the CDR3 is TGTGCCAGCAGCCTTGGACAGCCCCTGGCCTACGAGCAGTACTTC.

This clonotype was counted between two and nine times. The chain couples TRBV4-3 to TRBJ2-3, with D possibly matching TRBD2 (5 bases). Germline assignment: CDR1 LGHNA and CDR2 YSLEER. Trimming shortened V by 2 bases and J by 0 bases, and 21 bases separated the two germline ends. This CDR3 comprises 19 residues. DNA for the CDR3: TGCGCCAGCAGCCAAAGAGTAAAGGGATTAGCGCTTAGCACAGATACGCAGTATTTT. Translated: CASSQRVKGLALSTDTQYF.

There are many counts of this clonotype. This chain connects TRBV29-1 to TRBJ1-2; 9 nucleotides match TRBD1. Germline V gene lookup returns CDR1 SQVTM and CDR2 ANQGSEA. The CDR3 is made up of 13 amino acids. J gave up 2 bases and V 7 bases, and 5 bases lay outside the gene matches. The CDR3 coding sequence is TGCAGCGGTAGGGACAGGGCCAACTATGGCTACACCTTC. The encoded protein is CSGRDRANYGYTF.

This clonotype was seen a few times. The chain couples TRBV29-1 to TRBJ2-1, with no clear D. V was clipped by 5 bases and J by 6 bases, with 17 bases between them. Looked up from germline, CDR1 is SQVTM and CDR2 is ANQGSEA. The CDR3 consists of 14 residues. CDR3 nucleotide sequence: TGCAGCGTTTTATTACAGACTTGGGGCAATGAGCAGTTCTTC. Translation: CSVLLQTWGNEQFF.